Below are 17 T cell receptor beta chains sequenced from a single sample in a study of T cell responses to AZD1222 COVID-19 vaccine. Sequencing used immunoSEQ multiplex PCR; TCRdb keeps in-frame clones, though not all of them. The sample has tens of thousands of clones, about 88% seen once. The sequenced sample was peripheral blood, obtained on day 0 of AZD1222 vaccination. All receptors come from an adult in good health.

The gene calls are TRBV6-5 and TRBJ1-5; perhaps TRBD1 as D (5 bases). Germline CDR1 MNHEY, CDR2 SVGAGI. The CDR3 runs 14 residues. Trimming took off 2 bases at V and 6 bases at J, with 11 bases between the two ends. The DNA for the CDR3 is TGTGCCAGCAGTTACGGGACCCCGACTCAGCCCCAGCATTTT. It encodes CASSYGTPTQPQHF.

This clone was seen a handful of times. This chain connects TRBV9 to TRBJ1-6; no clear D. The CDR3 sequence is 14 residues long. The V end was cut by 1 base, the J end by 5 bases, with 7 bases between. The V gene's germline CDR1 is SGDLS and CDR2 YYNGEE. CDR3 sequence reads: CASSVQGDNSPLHF. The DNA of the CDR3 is TGTGCCAGCAGCGTACAAGGAGATAATTCACCCCTCCACTTT.

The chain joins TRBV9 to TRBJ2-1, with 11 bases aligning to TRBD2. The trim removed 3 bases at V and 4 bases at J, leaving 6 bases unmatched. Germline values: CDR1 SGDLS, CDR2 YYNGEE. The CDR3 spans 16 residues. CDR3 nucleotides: TGTGCCAGCAGCGGGGAAGGGACTAGCGGTTACAATGAGCAGTTCTTC. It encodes CASSGEGTSGYNEQFF.

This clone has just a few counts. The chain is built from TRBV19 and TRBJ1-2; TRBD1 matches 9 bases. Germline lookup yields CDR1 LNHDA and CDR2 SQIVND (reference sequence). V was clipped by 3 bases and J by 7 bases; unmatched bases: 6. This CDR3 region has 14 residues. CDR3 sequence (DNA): TGTGCCAGTAGTATTGCACAGGGGGCGTCTGGCTACACCTTC. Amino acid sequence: CASSIAQGASGYTF. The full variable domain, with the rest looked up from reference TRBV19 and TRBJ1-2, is DGGITQSPKYLFRKEGQNVTLSCEQNLNHDAMYWYRQDPGQGLRLIYYSQIVNDFQKGDIAEGYSVSREKKESFPLTVTSAQKNPTAFYLCASSIAQGASGYTFGSGTRLTVV.

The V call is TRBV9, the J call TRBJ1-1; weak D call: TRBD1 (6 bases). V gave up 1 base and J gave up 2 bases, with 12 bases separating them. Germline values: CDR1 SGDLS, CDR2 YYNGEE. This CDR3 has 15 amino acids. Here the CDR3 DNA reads TGTGCCAGCAGCGTAAGCGCAGGGACAAACACTGAAGCTTTCTTT. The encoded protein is CASSVSAGTNTEAFF.

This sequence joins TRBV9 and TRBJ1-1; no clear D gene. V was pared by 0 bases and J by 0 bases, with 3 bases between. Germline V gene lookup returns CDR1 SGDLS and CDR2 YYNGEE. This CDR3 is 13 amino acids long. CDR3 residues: CASSVDVNTEAFF. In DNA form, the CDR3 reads TGTGCCAGCAGCGTAGACGTGAACACTGAAGCTTTCTTT.

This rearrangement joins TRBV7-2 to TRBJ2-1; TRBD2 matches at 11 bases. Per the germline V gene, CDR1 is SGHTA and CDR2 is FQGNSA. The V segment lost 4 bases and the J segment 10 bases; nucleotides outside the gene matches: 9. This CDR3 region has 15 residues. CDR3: CASSYNSGGAWEQFF. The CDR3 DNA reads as TGTGCCAGCAGCTATAATAGCGGGGGGGCTTGGGAGCAGTTCTTC.

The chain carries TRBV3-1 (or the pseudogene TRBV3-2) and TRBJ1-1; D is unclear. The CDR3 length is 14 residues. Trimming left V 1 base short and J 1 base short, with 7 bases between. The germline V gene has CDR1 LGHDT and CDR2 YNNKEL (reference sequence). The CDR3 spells CASSQAGPNTEAFF. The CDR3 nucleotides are TGTGCCAGCAGCCAAGCGGGCCCGAACACTGAAGCTTTCTTT.

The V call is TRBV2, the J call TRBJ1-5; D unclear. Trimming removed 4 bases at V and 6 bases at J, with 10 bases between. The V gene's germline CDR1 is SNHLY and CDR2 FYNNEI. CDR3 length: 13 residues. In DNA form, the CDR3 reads TGTGCCAGCAGTGTTAGGGCCCGTCAGCCCCAGCATTTT. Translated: CASSVRARQPQHF.

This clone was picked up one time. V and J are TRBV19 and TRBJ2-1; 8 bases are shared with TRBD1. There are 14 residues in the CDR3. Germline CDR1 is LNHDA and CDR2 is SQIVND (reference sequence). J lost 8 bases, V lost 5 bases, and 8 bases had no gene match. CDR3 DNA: TGTGCCAGTAGTTCCGGACAGGGTGGTCATGAGCAGTTCTTC. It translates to CASSSGQGGHEQFF. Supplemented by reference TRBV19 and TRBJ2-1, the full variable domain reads DGGITQSPKYLFRKEGQNVTLSCEQNLNHDAMYWYRQDPGQGLRLIYYSQIVNDFQKGDIAEGYSVSREKKESFPLTVTSAQKNPTAFYLCASSSGQGGHEQFFGPGTRLTVL.

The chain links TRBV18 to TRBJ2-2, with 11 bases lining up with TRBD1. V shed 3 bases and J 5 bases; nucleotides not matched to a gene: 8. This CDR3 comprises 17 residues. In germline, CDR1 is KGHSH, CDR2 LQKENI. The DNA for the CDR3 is TGTGCCAGCTCACCCCTTGTTGGACAGGGGGCGACCGGGGAGCTGTTTTTT. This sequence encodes CASSPLVGQGATGELFF.

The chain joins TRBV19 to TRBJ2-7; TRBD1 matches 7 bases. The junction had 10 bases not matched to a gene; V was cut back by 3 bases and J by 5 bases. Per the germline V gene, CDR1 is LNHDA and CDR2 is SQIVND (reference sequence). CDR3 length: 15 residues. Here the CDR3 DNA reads TGTGCCAGTAGTATCACGGGACAGACGGGTAACGAGCAGTACTTC. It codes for CASSITGQTGNEQYF. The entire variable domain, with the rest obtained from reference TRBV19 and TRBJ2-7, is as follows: DGGITQSPKYLFRKEGQNVTLSCEQNLNHDAMYWYRQDPGQGLRLIYYSQIVNDFQKGDIAEGYSVSREKKESFPLTVTSAQKNPTAFYLCASSITGQTGNEQYFGPGTRLTVT.

As DNA, the CDR3 is TGTGCCTGGTGCCCGATCGGCAGGCAATCCTACAATGAGCAGTTCTTC. This sequence encodes CAWCPIGRQSYNEQFF. V gene TRBV30 combines with J gene TRBJ2-1; D remains unclear. CDR1 GTSNPN and CDR2 SVGIG come from the germline V gene (reference sequence). The CDR3 contains 16 residues. Trimming stripped 5 bases from V and 1 base from J, with 18 bases between.

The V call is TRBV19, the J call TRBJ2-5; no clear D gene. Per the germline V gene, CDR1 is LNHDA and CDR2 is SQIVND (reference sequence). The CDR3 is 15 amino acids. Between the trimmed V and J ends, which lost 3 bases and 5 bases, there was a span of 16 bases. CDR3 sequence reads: CASSISENTRETQYF. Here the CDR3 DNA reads TGTGCCAGTAGTATCTCAGAAAATACCCGGGAGACCCAGTACTTC.

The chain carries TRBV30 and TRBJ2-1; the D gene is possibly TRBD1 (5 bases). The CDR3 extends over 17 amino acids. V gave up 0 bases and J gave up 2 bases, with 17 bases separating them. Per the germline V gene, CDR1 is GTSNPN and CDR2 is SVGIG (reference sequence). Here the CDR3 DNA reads TGTGCCTGGAGTGTACAGGCGAGGCTCCGCACCTACAATGAGCAGTTCTTC. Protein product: CAWSVQARLRTYNEQFF.

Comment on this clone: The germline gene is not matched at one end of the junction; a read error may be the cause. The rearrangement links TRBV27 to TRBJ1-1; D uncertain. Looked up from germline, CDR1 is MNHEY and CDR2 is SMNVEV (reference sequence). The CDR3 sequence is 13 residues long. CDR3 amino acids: CVSSYGRDTEAFF. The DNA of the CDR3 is TGTGTCAGCAGTTACGGTAGGGACACTGAAGCTTTCTTT.

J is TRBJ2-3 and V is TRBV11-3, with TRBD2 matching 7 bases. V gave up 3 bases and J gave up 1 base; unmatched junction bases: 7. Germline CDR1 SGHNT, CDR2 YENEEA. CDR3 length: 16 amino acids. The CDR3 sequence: CASSLGSRGGTDTQYF. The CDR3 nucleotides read TGTGCCAGCAGCTTGGGATCCCGGGGGGGCACAGATACGCAGTATTTT.